Each of the 9 T cell receptor beta chains below was sequenced from the same sample in a study of T-cell memory formation after mild COVID-19. TCRdb processed the 5' RACE reads anew with MiXCR; each CDR3 protein has one entry. There are 150,000 to 200,000 distinct CDR3 sequences in the sample; less than 20% occur only once, and roughly 4% lies in the top ten. Sequencing was performed on PBMCs or a T cell subset sorted from them (not recorded which). These receptors all come from a man younger than 35 who had mild COVID-19 (a few samples of this study predate the infection). Cell type and time point are not known.

This clonotype was picked up a small number of times. The chain couples TRBV12-3 or TRBV12-4 to TRBJ2-6; D not certain. Trimming stripped 8 bases from V and 4 bases from J, with 12 bases between. The CDR3 extends over 14 amino acids. CDR3 sequence: CASEPQSGANVLTF. CDR3 bases: TGTGCCAGCGAACCCCAGTCCGGGGCCAACGTCCTGACTTTC.

This clonotype was counted a few times. CDR3 residues: CASRPFSASYNEQFF. The CDR3 DNA follows: TGTGCCAGCAGGCCTTTTTCAGCATCCTACAATGAGCAGTTCTTC. The chain combines TRBV12-3 or TRBV12-4 with TRBJ2-1; D remains ambiguous. CDR3 length: 15 amino acids. Deletions cut 6 bases from V and 1 base from J, with 13 bases between.

This clonotype was seen only a few times. The chain combines TRBV5-1 with TRBJ1-1, with 7 bases identical to TRBD1. With V trimmed by 4 bases and J by 3 bases, 9 bases remained unmatched. Germline V gene lookup returns CDR1 SGHRS and CDR2 YFSETQ. The CDR3 is 15 residues long. CDR3 loop: CASSGNRGGDTEAFF. In DNA form, the CDR3 reads TGCGCCAGCAGCGGGAACAGGGGAGGCGACACTGAAGCTTTCTTT.

V gene TRBV5-1 combines with J gene TRBJ2-3; 11 positions agree with TRBD1. There are 19 residues in the CDR3. Germline V gene data show CDR1 as SGHRS and CDR2 as YFSETQ. The J segment lost 2 bases and the V segment lost 0 bases, leaving 11 bases of the junction unmatched. The CDR3: CASSLGPVGTGGATDTQYF. In nucleotides, the CDR3 is TGCGCCAGCAGCTTGGGGCCCGTTGGGACAGGGGGGGCCACAGATACGCAGTATTTT.

This clonotype has at least ten counts. The rearrangement links TRBV7-6 to TRBJ2-1, with D possibly TRBD1 on 6 matching bases. The CDR3 contains 15 residues. Germline CDR1 and CDR2: SGHVS and FNYEAQ. The V end lost 1 base, the J end lost 8 bases, and 15 bases lay between the germline ends. The CDR3 DNA follows: TGTGCCAGCAGCTTAGAGGATGGCAGGGGACATGAGCAGTTCTTC. Protein product: CASSLEDGRGHEQFF.

This clonotype was found a few times. The chain couples TRBV5-1 to TRBJ2-5; D ambiguous. This CDR3 has 15 amino acids. Germline V lookup: CDR1 SGHRS, CDR2 YFSETQ. Trimming cost V 1 base and J 3 bases, with 13 bases left between them. The CDR3 loop reads CASSLLSRNEETQYF. CDR3 coding DNA: TGCGCCAGCAGCTTGTTGTCGAGGAATGAAGAGACCCAGTACTTC.

This clonotype was observed a few times. The genes are TRBV7-2 and TRBJ1-1; D remains unclear. Germline V gives CDR1 SGHTA, CDR2 FQGNSA. This CDR3 spans 12 amino acids. The germline V and J ends were trimmed by 1 base and 12 bases, with 12 bases remaining between them. The CDR3 reads CASSLGSGETFF. CDR3 in DNA: TGTGCCAGCAGCTTAGGATCGGGAGAAACTTTCTTT.

The table lists this clonotype with a few counts. The chain employs TRBV5-1 and TRBJ2-7, with D unclear. Trimming stripped 3 bases from V and 0 bases from J, with 1 base between. The CDR3 extends over 11 amino acids. Germline CDR1 is SGHRS and CDR2 is YFSETQ. CDR3 DNA: TGCGCCAGCAGCTCCTCCTACGAGCAGTACGTC. Amino acids: CASSSSYEQYV.

This clonotype was found a few times. The J gene is TRBJ1-5, the V gene TRBV20-1; no definite D call. V lost 3 bases, J lost 7 bases, and 10 bases lay in between. Germline V CDR1 and CDR2: DFQATT, SNEGSKA (reference sequence). This CDR3 comprises 12 residues. The DNA for the CDR3 is TGCAGTGCTAGGCCATCGGGACAGCCCCAGCATTTT. As protein: CSARPSGQPQHF.